This T cell receptor (beta chain) was captured by sequencing in a study of blood T cell repertoires in COVID-19. Background on the study: Acute and convalescent COVID-19 specimens originated in the United States, Italy and Spain.

Authors' data handling: Amplification with reference gene primers provided the estimates of nucleated cell counts. Assay: immunoSEQ multiplex PCR; the TCRdb copy retains only in-frame clones and omits some. The V and J calls and the clone size are those of that table, but D and trimming were determined from the DNA. The sample lists about 140,000 clones, approximately 84% seen once, with around 10% in the top ten. The sample consisted of peripheral blood. This sequence originates from a woman aged 80 or over in a cohort sampled during active or convalescent COVID-19.

CDR3 amino acids: CASSERLLNYGYTF. Written as DNA, the CDR3 is TGCGCCAGCAGTGAGAGACTCCTTAACTATGGCTACACCTTC. The chain employs TRBV10-2 and TRBJ1-2; D is unresolved. Germline lookup yields CDR1 WSHSY and CDR2 SAAADI. The CDR3 consists of 14 residues. Trimming cost V 2 bases and J 1 base, with 8 bases left between them.